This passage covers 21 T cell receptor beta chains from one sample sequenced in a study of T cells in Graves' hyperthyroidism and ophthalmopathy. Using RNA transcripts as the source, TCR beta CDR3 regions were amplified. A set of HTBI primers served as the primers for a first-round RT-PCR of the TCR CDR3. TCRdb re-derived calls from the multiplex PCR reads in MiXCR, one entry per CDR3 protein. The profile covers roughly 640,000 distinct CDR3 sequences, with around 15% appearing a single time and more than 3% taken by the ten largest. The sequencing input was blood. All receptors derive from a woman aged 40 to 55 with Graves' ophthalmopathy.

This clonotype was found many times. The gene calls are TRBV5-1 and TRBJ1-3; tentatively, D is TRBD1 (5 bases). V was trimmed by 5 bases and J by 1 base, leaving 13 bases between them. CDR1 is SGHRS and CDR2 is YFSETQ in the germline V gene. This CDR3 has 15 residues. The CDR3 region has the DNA TGCGCCAGCAGTGGGGGTAGTCCATCTGGAAACACCATATATTTT. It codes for CASSGGSPSGNTIYF.

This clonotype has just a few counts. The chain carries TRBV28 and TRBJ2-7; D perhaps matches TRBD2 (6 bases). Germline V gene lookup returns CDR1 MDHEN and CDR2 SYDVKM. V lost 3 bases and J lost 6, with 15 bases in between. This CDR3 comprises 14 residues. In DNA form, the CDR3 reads TGTGCCAGCAGTTTGAGGGATCGACTAGGCGAGCAGTACTTC. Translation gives CASSLRDRLGEQYF.

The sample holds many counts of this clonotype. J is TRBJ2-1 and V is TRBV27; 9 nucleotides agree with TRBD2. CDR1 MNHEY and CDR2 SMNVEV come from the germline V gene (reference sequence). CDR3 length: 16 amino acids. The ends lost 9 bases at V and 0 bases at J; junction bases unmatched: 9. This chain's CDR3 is CASTPLAGFSYNEQFF. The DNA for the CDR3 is TGTGCCAGTACCCCGCTAGCGGGATTCTCCTACAATGAGCAGTTCTTC.

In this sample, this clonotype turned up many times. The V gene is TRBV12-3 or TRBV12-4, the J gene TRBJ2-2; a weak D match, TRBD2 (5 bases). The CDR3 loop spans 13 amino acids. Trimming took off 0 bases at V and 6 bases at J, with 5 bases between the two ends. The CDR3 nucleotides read TGTGCCAGCAGTTTAGCGGAGGCCGGGGAGCTGTTTTTT. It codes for CASSLAEAGELFF.

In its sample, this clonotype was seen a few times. CDR3 amino acids: CASSAGRNTGELFF. The DNA of the CDR3 is TGTGCCAGCAGTGCCGGACGGAACACCGGGGAGCTGTTTTTT. This chain joins TRBV6-1 and TRBJ2-2; D is unresolved. The CDR3 sequence is 14 residues long. Germline CDR1 and CDR2: MNHNS and SASEGT. The V end was cut by 4 bases, the J end by 1 base, with 7 bases between.

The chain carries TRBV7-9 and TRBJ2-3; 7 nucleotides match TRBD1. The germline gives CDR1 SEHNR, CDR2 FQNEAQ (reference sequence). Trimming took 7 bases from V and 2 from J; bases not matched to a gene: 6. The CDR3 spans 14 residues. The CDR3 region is CASKMTGTTDTQYF. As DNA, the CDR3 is TGTGCCAGCAAAATGACAGGGACCACAGATACGCAGTATTTT.

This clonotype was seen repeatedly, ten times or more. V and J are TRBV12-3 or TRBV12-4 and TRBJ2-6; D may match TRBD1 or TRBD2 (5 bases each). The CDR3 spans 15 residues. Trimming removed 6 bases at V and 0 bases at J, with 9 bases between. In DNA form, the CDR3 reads TGTGCCAGCAGAATCGGGACCTCTGGGGCCAACGTCCTGACTTTC. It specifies CASRIGTSGANVLTF.

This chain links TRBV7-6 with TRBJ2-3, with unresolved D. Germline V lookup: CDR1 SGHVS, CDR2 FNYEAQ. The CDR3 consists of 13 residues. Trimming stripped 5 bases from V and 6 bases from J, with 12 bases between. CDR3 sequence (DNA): TGTGCCAGCAGCGATCAGGATTTTGATACGCAGTATTTT. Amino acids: CASSDQDFDTQYF.

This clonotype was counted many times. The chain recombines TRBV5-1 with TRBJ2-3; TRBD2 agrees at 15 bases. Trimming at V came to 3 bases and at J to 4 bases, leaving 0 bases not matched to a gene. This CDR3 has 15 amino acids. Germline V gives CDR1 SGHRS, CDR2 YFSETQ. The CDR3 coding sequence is TGCGCCAGCAGCTGGACTAGCGGGAGGGCAGATACGCAGTATTTT. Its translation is CASSWTSGRADTQYF. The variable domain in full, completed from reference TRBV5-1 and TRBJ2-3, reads KAGVTQTPRYLIKTRGQQVTLSCSPISGHRSVSWYQQTPGQGLQFLFEYFSETQRNKGNFPGRFSGRQFSNSRSEMNVSTLELGDSALYLCASSWTSGRADTQYFGPGTRLTVL.

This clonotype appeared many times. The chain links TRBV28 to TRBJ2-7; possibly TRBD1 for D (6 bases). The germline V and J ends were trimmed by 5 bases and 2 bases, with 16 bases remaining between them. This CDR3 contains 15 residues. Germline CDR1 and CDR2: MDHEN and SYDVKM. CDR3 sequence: CASSEHRVAAYEQYF. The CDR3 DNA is TGTGCCAGCAGTGAGCACAGGGTCGCTGCCTACGAGCAGTACTTC.

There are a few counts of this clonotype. The CDR3 nucleotides read TGTGCCAGTGGACAGTACACCGGGGAGCTGTTTTTT. Encoded protein: CASGQYTGELFF. This sequence joins TRBV2 and TRBJ2-2, with D tentatively TRBD1 (6 bases). The CDR3 covers 12 residues. Per germline, CDR1 SNHLY and CDR2 FYNNEI. V was pared by 9 bases and J by 3 bases, with 8 bases between.

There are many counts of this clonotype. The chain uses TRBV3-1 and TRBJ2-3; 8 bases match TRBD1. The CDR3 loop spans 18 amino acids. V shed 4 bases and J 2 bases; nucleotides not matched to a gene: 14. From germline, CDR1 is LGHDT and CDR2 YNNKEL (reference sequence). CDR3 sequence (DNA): TGTGCCAGCAGCCCCAGCACCTCAGGACAGGGAAACACAGATACGCAGTATTTT. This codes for CASSPSTSGQGNTDTQYF.

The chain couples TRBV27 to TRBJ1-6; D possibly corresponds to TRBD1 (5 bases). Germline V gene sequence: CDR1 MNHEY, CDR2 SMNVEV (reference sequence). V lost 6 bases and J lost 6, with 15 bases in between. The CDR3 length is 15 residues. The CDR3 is CASRPQRQGNSPLHF. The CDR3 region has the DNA TGTGCCAGCAGACCCCAACGGCAGGGTAATTCACCCCTCCACTTT.

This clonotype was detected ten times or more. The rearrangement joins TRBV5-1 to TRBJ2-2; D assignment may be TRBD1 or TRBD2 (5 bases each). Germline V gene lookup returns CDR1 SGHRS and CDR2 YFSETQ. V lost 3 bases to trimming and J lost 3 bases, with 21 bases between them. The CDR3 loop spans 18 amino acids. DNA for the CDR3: TGCGCCAGCAGCTCGGGCGCTAAGGGGCAGGAGGACACCGGGGAGCTGTTTTTT. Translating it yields CASSSGAKGQEDTGELFF. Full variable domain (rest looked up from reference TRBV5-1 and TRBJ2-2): KAGVTQTPRYLIKTRGQQVTLSCSPISGHRSVSWYQQTPGQGLQFLFEYFSETQRNKGNFPGRFSGRQFSNSRSEMNVSTLELGDSALYLCASSSGAKGQEDTGELFFGEGSRLTVL.

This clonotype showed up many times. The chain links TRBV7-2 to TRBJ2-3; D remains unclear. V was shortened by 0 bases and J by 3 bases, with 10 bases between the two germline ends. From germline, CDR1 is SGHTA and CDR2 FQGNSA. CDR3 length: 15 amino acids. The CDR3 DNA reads TGTGCCAGCAGCTTAGCGGTCGCAGAGACAGATACGCAGTATTTT. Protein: CASSLAVAETDTQYF.

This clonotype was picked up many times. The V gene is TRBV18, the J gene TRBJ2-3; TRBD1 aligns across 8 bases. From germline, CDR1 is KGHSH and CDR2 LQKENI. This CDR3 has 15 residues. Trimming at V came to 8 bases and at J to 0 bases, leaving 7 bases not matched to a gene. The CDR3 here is CASSPRQGSTDTQYF. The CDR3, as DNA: TGTGCCAGCAGTCCCCGACAGGGGAGCACAGATACGCAGTATTTT.

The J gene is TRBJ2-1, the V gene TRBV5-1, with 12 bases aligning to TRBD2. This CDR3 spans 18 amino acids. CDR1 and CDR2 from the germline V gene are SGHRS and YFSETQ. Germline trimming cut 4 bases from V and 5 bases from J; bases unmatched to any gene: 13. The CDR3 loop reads CASSKAASSGRANNEQFF. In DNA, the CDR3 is TGCGCCAGCAGCAAAGCAGCGTCTAGCGGGAGGGCCAACAATGAGCAGTTCTTC.

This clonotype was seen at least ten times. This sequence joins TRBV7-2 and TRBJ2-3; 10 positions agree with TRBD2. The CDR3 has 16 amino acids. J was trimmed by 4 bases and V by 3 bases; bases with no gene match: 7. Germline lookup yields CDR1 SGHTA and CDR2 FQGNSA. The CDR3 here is CASSFPAGGQPDTQYF. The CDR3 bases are TGTGCCAGCAGCTTCCCAGCGGGGGGGCAGCCAGATACGCAGTATTTT. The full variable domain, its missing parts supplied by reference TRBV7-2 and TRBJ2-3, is GAGVSQSPSNKVTEKGKDVELRCDPISGHTALYWYRQSLGQGLEFLIYFQGNSAPDKSGLPSDRFSAERTGGSVSTLTIQRTQQEDSAVYLCASSFPAGGQPDTQYFGPGTRLTVL.

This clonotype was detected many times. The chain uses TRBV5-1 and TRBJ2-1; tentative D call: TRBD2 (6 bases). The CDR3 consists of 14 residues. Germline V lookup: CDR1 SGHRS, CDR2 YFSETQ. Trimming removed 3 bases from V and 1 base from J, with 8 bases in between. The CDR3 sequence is CASSSGVSYNEQFF. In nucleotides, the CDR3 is TGCGCCAGCAGCTCGGGAGTGTCCTACAATGAGCAGTTCTTC.

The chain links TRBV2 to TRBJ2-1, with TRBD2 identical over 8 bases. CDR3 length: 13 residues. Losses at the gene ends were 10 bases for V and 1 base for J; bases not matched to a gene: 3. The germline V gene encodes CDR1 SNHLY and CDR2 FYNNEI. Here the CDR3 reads CATKRGSYNEQFF. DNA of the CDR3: TGTGCCACCAAGCGGGGGTCCTACAATGAGCAGTTCTTC.

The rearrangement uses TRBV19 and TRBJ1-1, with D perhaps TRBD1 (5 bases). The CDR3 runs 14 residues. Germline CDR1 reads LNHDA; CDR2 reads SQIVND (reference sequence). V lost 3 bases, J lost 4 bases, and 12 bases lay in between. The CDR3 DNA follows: TGTGCCAGTAGTATGGAAGGGGTCCGCACTGAAGCTTTCTTT. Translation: CASSMEGVRTEAFF.